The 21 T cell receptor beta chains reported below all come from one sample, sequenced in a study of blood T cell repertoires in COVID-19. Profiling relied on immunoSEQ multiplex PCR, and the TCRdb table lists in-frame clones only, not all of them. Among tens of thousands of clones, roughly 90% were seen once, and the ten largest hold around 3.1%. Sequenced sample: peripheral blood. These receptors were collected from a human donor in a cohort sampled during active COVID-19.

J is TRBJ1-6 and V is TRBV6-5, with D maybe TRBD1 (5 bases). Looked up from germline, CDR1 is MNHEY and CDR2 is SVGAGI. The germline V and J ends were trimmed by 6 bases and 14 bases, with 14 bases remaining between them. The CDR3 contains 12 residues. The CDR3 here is CASSGEGQTLHF. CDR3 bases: TGTGCCAGCAGCGGGGAGGGGCAAACCCTCCACTTT.

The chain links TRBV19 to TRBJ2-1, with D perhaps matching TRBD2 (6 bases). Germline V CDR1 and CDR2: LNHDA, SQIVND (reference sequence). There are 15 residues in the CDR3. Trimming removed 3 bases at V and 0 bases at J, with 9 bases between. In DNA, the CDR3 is TGTGCCAGTAGTATGGGAGGTAGCTCCTACAATGAGCAGTTCTTC. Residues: CASSMGGSSYNEQFF.

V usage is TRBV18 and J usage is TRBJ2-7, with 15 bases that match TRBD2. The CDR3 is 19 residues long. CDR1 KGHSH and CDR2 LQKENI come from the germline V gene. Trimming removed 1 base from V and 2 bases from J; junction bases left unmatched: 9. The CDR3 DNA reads TGTGCCAGCTCACCACTGTTGGGACTAGCGGGAGGAGGGACCTACGAGCAGTACTTC. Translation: CASSPLLGLAGGGTYEQYF.

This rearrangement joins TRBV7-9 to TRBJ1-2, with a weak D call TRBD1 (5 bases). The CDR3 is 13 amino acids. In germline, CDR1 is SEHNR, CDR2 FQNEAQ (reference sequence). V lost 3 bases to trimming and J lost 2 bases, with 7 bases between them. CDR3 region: CASSFAGNYGYTF. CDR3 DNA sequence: TGTGCCAGCAGCTTTGCAGGGAACTATGGCTACACCTTC.

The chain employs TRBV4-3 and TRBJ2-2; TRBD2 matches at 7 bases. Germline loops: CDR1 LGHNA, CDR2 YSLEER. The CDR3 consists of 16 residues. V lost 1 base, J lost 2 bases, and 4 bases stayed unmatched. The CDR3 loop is CASSQGLADNTGELFF. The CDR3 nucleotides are TGCGCCAGCAGCCAAGGGCTAGCGGATAACACCGGGGAGCTGTTTTTT.

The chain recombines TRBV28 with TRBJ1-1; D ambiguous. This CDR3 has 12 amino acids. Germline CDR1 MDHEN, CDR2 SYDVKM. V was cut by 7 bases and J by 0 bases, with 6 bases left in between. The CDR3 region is CASNQLNTEAFF. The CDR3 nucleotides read TGTGCCAGCAACCAGTTGAACACTGAAGCTTTCTTT.

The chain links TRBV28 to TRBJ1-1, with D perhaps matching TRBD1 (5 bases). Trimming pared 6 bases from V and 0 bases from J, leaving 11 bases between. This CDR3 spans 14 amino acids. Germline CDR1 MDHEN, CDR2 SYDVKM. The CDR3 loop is CASRGGALNTEAFF. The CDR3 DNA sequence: TGTGCCAGCAGAGGCGGGGCTCTGAACACTGAAGCTTTCTTT.

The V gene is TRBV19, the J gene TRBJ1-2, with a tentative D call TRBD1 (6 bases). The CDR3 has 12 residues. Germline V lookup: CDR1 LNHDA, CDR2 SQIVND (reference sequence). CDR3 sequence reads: CDLNGQSDGYTF. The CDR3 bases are TGTGACTTGAACGGACAGTCTGATGGCTACACCTTC.

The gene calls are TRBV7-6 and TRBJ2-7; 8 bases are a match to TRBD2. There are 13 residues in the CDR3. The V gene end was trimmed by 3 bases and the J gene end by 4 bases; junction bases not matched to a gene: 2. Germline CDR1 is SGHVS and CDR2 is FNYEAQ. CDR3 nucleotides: TGTGCCAGCAGCTTGCGGGAGGCTTACGAGCAGTACTTC. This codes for CASSLREAYEQYF.

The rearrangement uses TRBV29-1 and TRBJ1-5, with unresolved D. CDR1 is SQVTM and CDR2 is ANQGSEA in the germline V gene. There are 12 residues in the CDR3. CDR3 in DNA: TGCAGTGCGACGGTATACAATCAGCCCCAGCATTTT. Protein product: CSATVYNQPQHF.

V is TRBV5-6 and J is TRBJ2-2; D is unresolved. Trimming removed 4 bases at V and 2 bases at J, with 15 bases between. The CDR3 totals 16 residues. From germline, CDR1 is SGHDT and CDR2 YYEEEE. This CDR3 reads CASSLTGWYNTGELFF. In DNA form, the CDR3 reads TGTGCCAGCAGCCTGACGGGTTGGTATAACACCGGGGAGCTGTTTTTT. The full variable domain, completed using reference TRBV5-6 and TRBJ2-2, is DAGVTQSPTHLIKTRGQQVTLRCSPKSGHDTVSWYQQALGQGPQFIFQYYEEEERQRGNFPDRFSGHQFPNYSSELNVNALLLGDSALYLCASSLTGWYNTGELFFGEGSRLTVL.

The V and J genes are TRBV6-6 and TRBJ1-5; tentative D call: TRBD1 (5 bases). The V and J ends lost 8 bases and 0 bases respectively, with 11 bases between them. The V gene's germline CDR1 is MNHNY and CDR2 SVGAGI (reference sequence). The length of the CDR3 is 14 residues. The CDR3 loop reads CASGPGGSNQPQHF. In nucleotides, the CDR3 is TGTGCCAGCGGCCCGGGGGGTAGCAATCAGCCCCAGCATTTT.

CDR3 DNA: TGTGCCGCCGGGACAGCGAACACCGGGGAGCTGTTTTTT. Its translation is CAAGTANTGELFF. V is TRBV28 and J is TRBJ2-2; 7 nucleotides match TRBD1. With V trimmed by 11 bases and J by 0 bases, 3 bases remained unmatched. There are 13 residues in the CDR3. The germline CDR1 and CDR2 sequences are MDHEN and SYDVKM. The variable domain in full, with the rest retrieved from reference TRBV28 and TRBJ2-2, is DVKVTQSSRYLVKRTGEKVFLECVQDMDHENMFWYRQDPGLGLRLIYFSYDVKMKEKGDIPEGYSVSREKKERFSLILESASTNQTSMYLCAAGTANTGELFFGEGSRLTVL.

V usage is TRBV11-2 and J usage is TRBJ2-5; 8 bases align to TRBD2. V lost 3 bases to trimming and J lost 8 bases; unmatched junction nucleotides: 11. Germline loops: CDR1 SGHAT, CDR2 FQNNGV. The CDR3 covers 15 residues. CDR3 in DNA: TGTGCCAGCAGCTTGATGGAGGCGCGGGGGGCCACCCAGTACTTC. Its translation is CASSLMEARGATQYF.

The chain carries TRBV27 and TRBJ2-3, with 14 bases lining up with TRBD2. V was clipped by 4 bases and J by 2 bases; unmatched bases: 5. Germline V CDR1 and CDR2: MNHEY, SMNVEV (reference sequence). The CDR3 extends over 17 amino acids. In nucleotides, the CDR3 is TGTGCCAGCAGTTCAACGGGACTAGCGGGGGTCACAGATACGCAGTATTTT. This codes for CASSSTGLAGVTDTQYF.

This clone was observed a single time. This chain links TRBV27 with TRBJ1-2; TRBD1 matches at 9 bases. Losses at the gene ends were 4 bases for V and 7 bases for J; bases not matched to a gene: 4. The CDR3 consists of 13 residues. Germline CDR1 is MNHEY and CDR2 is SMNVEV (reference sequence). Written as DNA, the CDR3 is TGTGCCAGCAGTTCCGGGACAGGGTTTGGCTACACCTTC. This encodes CASSSGTGFGYTF.

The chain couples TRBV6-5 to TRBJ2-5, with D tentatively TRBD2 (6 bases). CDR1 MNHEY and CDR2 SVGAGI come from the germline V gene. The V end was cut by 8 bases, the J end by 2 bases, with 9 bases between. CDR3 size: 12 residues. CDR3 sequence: CASRGSQETQYF. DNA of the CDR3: TGTGCCAGCCGGGGGAGTCAAGAGACCCAGTACTTC.

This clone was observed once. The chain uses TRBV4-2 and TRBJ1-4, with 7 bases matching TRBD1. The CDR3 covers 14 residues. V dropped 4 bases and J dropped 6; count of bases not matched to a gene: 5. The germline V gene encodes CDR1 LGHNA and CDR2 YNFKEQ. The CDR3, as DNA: TGTGCCAGCAGCCGTGCCGGGACAGATGAAAAACTGTTTTTT. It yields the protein CASSRAGTDEKLFF.

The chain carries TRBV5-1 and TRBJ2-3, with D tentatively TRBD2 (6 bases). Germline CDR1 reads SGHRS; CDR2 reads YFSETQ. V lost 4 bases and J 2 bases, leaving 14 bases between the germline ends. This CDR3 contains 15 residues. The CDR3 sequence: CASSHSGSHTDTQYF. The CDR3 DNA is TGCGCCAGCAGCCATTCCGGGAGCCACACAGATACGCAGTATTTT.

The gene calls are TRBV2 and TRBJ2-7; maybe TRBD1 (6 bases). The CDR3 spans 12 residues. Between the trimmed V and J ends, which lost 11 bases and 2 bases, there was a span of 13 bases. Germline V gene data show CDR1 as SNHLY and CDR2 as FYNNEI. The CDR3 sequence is CAGTTGPYEQYV. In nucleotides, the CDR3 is TGTGCCGGCACCACAGGGCCCTACGAGCAGTACGTC.

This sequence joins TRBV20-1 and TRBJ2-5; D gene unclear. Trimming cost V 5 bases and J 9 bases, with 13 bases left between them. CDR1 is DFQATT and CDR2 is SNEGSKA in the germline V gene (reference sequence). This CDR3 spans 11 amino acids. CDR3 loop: CSAHYTQSQYF. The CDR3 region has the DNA TGCAGTGCTCACTATACCCAGTCCCAGTACTTC.